These T cell receptor beta chains were read from a single sample in a study of CD8 T cells in ankylosing spondylitis. TCRdb analysed the 5' RACE reads with MiXCR anew, one entry per CDR3 protein. The sample records some 140,000 distinct CDR3 sequences, about 6.7% being singletons. The sample was blood, either unsorted or a sorted T cell fraction (not recorded which). These receptors were obtained from a female donor with ankylosing spondylitis or in good health (not recorded which). CDR3s include the opening cysteine and the closing phenylalanine or tryptophan. The D gene is left open where the match is weak. Size is stated for part of the rows, as once, few or many counts, or as a class when the clone is expanded.

J gene: TRBJ2-3; D gene: TRBD2; CDR3 length: 14; clone size: many; V gene: TRBV6-2/TRBV6-3; CDR3 protein: CASSYGLATDTQYF; CDR3 DNA: TGTGCCAGCAGTTACGGACTAGCCACAGATACGCAGTATTTT
J gene: TRBJ2-3; D gene: TRBD2; CDR3 length: 17; clone size: many; V gene: TRBV5-6; CDR3 protein: CASSLIYRDYGSDTQYF; CDR3 DNA: TGTGCCAGCAGCTTGATATACCGGGACTACGGGTCAGATACGCAGTATTTT
J gene: TRBJ2-5; D gene: TRBD1; CDR3 length: 14; clone size: many; V gene: TRBV2; CDR3 protein: CASSTGLGQKTQYF; CDR3 DNA: TGTGCCAGCAGTACAGGACTGGGACAGAAGACCCAGTACTTC
J gene: TRBJ1-6; D gene: TRBD1; CDR3 length: 19; clone size: many; V gene: TRBV6-5; CDR3 protein: CASSYSGTGGYSYNSPLHF; CDR3 DNA: TGTGCCAGCAGTTACTCGGGGACAGGGGGGTACTCCTATAATTCACCCCTCCACTTT
J gene: TRBJ2-1; D gene: TRBD2; CDR3 length: 15; clone size: few; V gene: TRBV15; CDR3 protein: CATSSLAGSYNEQFF; CDR3 DNA: TGTGCCACCAGCAGCTTAGCGGGCTCCTACAATGAGCAGTTCTTC
J gene: TRBJ1-4; D gene: -; CDR3 length: 15; clone size: few; V gene: TRBV4-2; CDR3 protein: CASSRRTETNEKLFF; CDR3 DNA: TGTGCCAGCAGCCGGCGGACAGAAACTAATGAAAAACTGTTTTTT
J gene: TRBJ2-2; D gene: -; CDR3 length: 15; clone size: many; V gene: TRBV5-5; CDR3 protein: CASSLGRSNTGELFF; CDR3 DNA: TGTGCCAGCAGCTTGGGGAGGAGTAACACCGGGGAGCTGTTTTTT
J gene: TRBJ2-7; D gene: -; CDR3 length: 14; clone size: few; V gene: TRBV6-5; CDR3 protein: CASSYSGGPYEQYF; CDR3 DNA: TGTGCCAGCAGTTACTCGGGGGGGCCCTACGAGCAGTACTTC
J gene: TRBJ1-6; D gene: TRBD1; CDR3 length: 14; clone size: -; V gene: TRBV28; CDR3 protein: CASRSGGQNSPLHF; CDR3 DNA: TGTGCCAGCAGGTCGGGGGGACAGAATTCACCCCTCCACTTT
J gene: TRBJ2-1; D gene: -; CDR3 length: 14; clone size: many; V gene: TRBV15; CDR3 protein: CATGPQASYNEQFF; CDR3 DNA: TGTGCCACCGGCCCTCAGGCCTCCTACAATGAGCAGTTCTTC
J gene: TRBJ1-5; D gene: -; CDR3 length: 15; clone size: many; V gene: TRBV28; CDR3 protein: CASSFLATENQPQHF; CDR3 DNA: TGTGCCAGCAGTTTTTTAGCGACAGAGAATCAGCCCCAGCATTTT
J gene: TRBJ2-1; D gene: TRBD2; CDR3 length: 16; clone size: many; V gene: TRBV12-3/TRBV12-4; CDR3 protein: CASSFPSFAGDNEQFF; CDR3 DNA: TGTGCCAGCAGTTTCCCCTCTTTTGCGGGGGACAATGAGCAGTTCTTC
J gene: TRBJ2-7; D gene: -; CDR3 length: 15; clone size: many; V gene: TRBV20-1; CDR3 protein: CSATRAGQQIYEQYF; CDR3 DNA: TGCAGTGCTACACGGGCGGGACAGCAAATCTACGAGCAGTACTTC
J gene: TRBJ1-5; D gene: -; CDR3 length: 15; clone size: -; V gene: TRBV16; CDR3 protein: CASSQSNPSNQPQHF; CDR3 DNA: TGTGCCAGCAGCCAATCGAACCCTAGCAATCAGCCCCAGCATTTT
J gene: TRBJ1-1; D gene: -; CDR3 length: 13; clone size: -; V gene: TRBV6-6; CDR3 protein: CASDVGANTEAFF; CDR3 DNA: TGTGCCAGCGACGTGGGGGCGAACACTGAAGCTTTCTTT
J gene: TRBJ2-3; D gene: -; CDR3 length: 13; clone size: few; V gene: TRBV5-1; CDR3 protein: CDCVLLGTDTQYF; CDR3 DNA: TGCGACTGTGTTCTCTTGGGGACAGATACGCAGTATTTT
J gene: TRBJ2-1; D gene: TRBD2; CDR3 length: 15; clone size: many; V gene: TRBV29-1; CDR3 protein: CSVEAGTSGAYEQFF; CDR3 DNA: TGCAGCGTTGAAGCCGGGACTAGCGGGGCATATGAGCAGTTCTTC
J gene: TRBJ2-7; D gene: TRBD1; CDR3 length: 14; clone size: many; V gene: TRBV24-1; CDR3 protein: CATSEPGTGDEQYF; CDR3 DNA: TGTGCCACCAGTGAACCCGGGACAGGTGATGAGCAGTACTTC
J gene: TRBJ1-4; D gene: -; CDR3 length: 15; clone size: many; V gene: TRBV12-3/TRBV12-4; CDR3 protein: CASSSLGGTNEKLFF; CDR3 DNA: TGTGCCAGCAGTTCCCTGGGAGGGACTAATGAAAAACTGTTTTTT